This T cell receptor beta chain was obtained from a study of T cells in tumors after PD-1 blockade. TCRdb keeps only in-frame clones here, not all; method: immunoSEQ multiplex PCR. The table records around 46,000 clones, about four fifths of them present only once. The CDR3 length is 13 residues. Germline CDR1 SNHLY, CDR2 FYNNEI. V lost 4 bases and J 1 base, leaving 7 bases between the germline ends. Sequences were derived from PBMCs, sampled before anti-PD-1 treatment. This TCR was sampled from a human donor with basal cell carcinoma. The chain has TRBV2 and TRBJ1-1, with no clear D. In DNA, the CDR3 is TGTGCCAGCAGTGGCCCGGGGAACACTGAAGCTTTCTTT. Translating it yields CASSGPGNTEAFF. Supplemented by reference TRBV2 and TRBJ1-1, the full variable domain reads EPEVTQTPSHQVTQMGQEVILRCVPISNHLYFYWYRQILGQKVEFLVSFYNNEISEKSEIFDDQFSVERPDGSNFTLKIRSTKLEDSAMYFCASSGPGNTEAFFGQGTRLTVV.